Reported below is one T cell receptor beta chain. Its antigen is still unknown. The ends were cut back, 7 bases at V and 14 bases at J, with 18 bases in the middle. In germline, CDR1 is ENHRY, CDR2 SYGVKD. The CDR3 is made up of 13 amino acids. This entry is derived from a study of OX40 agonist ivuxolimab in advanced cancers. Study details: Partial responses were achieved by three patients: one hepatocellular carcinoma, two cutaneous melanoma.

Study-wide findings and caveats: At doses 0.1 to 3.0 mg/kg, CD4+ and CD8+ clones expanded.

Clones were sequenced by immunoSEQ multiplex PCR, and TCRdb holds only the in-frame ones, with some missing. The profile shows around 91,000 clones, 89% of them singletons. This sequence joins TRBV10-3 and TRBJ1-6; D unclear. The TCR originated in an adult with an advanced solid tumor such as melanoma, head and neck, liver or kidney cancer. The source was CD4+ or CD8+ T cells sorted from blood, collected in a trial of the OX40 agonist ivuxolimab. CDR3 coding DNA: TGTGCCATCACCCCCTCAGGATCGGGAACCCTCCACTTT. This codes for CAITPSGSGTLHF.